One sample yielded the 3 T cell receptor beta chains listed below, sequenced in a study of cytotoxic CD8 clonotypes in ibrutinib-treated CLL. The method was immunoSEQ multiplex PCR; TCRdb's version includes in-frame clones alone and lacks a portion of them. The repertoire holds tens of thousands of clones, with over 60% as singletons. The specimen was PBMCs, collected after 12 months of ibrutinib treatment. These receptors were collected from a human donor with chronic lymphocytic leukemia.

CDR3 nucleotide sequence: TGTGCCAGCAGCTTGGGGCCAGTAGGCAATCAGCCCCAGCATTTT. This codes for CASSLGPVGNQPQHF. The chain recombines TRBV5-6 with TRBJ1-5; D is uncertain. The CDR3 totals 15 residues. With 0 bases removed from V and 2 bases from J, the gap between germline ends came to 9 bases. Germline V gene lookup returns CDR1 SGHDT and CDR2 YYEEEE.

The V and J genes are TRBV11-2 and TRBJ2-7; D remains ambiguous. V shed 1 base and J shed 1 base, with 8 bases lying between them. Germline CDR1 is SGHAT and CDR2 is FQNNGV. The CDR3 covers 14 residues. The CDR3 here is CASSLVGKSYEQYF. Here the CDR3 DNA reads TGTGCCAGCAGCTTAGTAGGCAAATCCTACGAGCAGTACTTC.

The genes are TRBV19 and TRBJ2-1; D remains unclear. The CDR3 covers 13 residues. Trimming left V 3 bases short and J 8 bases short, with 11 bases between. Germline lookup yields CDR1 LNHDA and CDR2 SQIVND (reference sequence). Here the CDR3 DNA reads TGTGCCAGTAGTATGGGGTGGCAGCATGAGCAGTTCTTC. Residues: CASSMGWQHEQFF.